Listed below are T cell receptor beta chains from one sample, sequenced in a study of cytomegalovirus exposure and HLA in healthy donors. Assay used: immunoSEQ multiplex PCR; TCRdb lists only in-frame clones, some missing. The top ten clones hold 4.9% of a sample with about 160,000 clones, 75% of them seen once. The sequencing sample was made of PBMCs. Receptors originate from a male donor in good health and CMV-seronegative. Each CDR3 is given with its conserved first and last residue. The D gene is left open where the match is weak. Clone size appears in some rows only: once, few, many, or a class for an expanded clone.

V: TRBV28
size: few
J: TRBJ2-5
D: NA
CDR3: CASSLGQQETQYF
DNA: TGTGCCAGCAGCCTGGGGCAGCAAGAGACCCAGTACTTC

V: TRBV27
size: NA
J: TRBJ1-2
D: NA
CDR3: CASSLGANYGYTF
DNA: TGTGCCAGCAGTTTGGGAGCTAACTATGGCTACACCTTC

V: TRBV19
size: once
J: TRBJ2-2
D: NA
CDR3: CASQGRGGTGELFF
DNA: TGTGCCAGTCAGGGCAGGGGCGGGACCGGGGAGCTGTTTTTT

V: TRBV5-4
size: few
J: TRBJ1-2
D: NA
CDR3: CASSLETGYTF
DNA: TGTGCCAGCAGCCTCGAGACAGGCTACACCTTC

V: TRBV4-2
size: NA
J: TRBJ2-7
D: TRBD1
CDR3: CASSQEQGDYEQYF
DNA: TGTGCCAGCAGCCAAGAACAGGGGGACTACGAGCAGTACTTC

V: TRBV5-6
size: NA
J: TRBJ1-5
D: NA
CDR3: CASSLAGGWDQPQHF
DNA: TGTGCCAGCAGCTTGGCCGGGGGGTGGGATCAGCCCCAGCATTTT

V: TRBV30
size: NA
J: TRBJ1-2
D: NA
CDR3: CASPLLDSYGYTF
DNA: TGTGCCTCCCCCCTATTAGACAGCTATGGCTACACCTTC

V: TRBV19
size: NA
J: TRBJ1-2
D: NA
CDR3: CASSRRGQIRGGYTF
DNA: TGTGCCAGTAGCCGACGTGGACAGATTCGAGGGGGCTACACCTTC

V: TRBV6-4
size: NA
J: TRBJ2-3
D: NA
CDR3: CASSGGSGSTDTQYF
DNA: TGTGCCAGCAGTGGAGGTAGCGGAAGCACAGATACGCAGTATTTT

V: TRBV9
size: NA
J: TRBJ2-1
D: NA
CDR3: CASSVEAVVRGLRPYNEQFF
DNA: TGTGCCAGCAGCGTAGAGGCAGTGGTGCGGGGACTTCGACCGTACAATGAGCAGTTCTTC

V: TRBV6-5
size: NA
J: TRBJ1-2
D: NA
CDR3: CASSYGPGGGLYGYTF
DNA: TGTGCCAGCAGTTACGGCCCTGGGGGAGGTCTATATGGCTACACCTTC

V: TRBV5-6
size: NA
J: TRBJ2-5
D: TRBD1
CDR3: CASSADRGWQETQYF
DNA: TGTGCCAGCAGCGCCGACAGGGGTTGGCAAGAGACCCAGTACTTC

V: TRBV10-2
size: NA
J: TRBJ2-3
D: TRBD1
CDR3: CASSPGQGGDTQYF
DNA: TGCGCCAGCAGCCCGGGACAGGGTGGAGATACGCAGTATTTT

V: TRBV6-1
size: NA
J: TRBJ1-3
D: TRBD1
CDR3: CASINSGQAANTIYF
DNA: TGTGCCAGCATCAATTCCGGACAGGCAGCTAACACCATATATTTT

V: TRBV2
size: NA
J: TRBJ2-4
D: NA
CDR3: CASSLAVPGNIQYF
DNA: TGTGCCAGCAGCCTGGCGGTCCCGGGAAACATTCAGTACTTC

V: TRBV2
size: few
J: TRBJ2-3
D: NA
CDR3: CASSERAGSTDTQYF
DNA: TGTGCCAGCAGTGAGAGAGCGGGTAGCACAGATACGCAGTATTTT

V: TRBV19
size: NA
J: TRBJ2-6
D: NA
CDR3: CASSIPPFSGANVLTF
DNA: TGTGCCAGTAGTATCCCCCCATTCTCTGGGGCCAACGTCCTGACTTTC

V: TRBV6-6
size: NA
J: TRBJ2-5
D: TRBD1
CDR3: CASSSRQGLLGQYF
DNA: TGTGCCAGCAGTTCACGACAGGGCCTGCTTGGGCAGTACTTC

V: TRBV5-4
size: NA
J: TRBJ2-3
D: TRBD1
CDR3: CASSLATGGADTQYF
DNA: TGTGCCAGCAGCTTGGCGACAGGGGGCGCCGATACGCAGTATTTT

V: TRBV7-8
size: NA
J: TRBJ2-7
D: NA
CDR3: CASSLGDTSRYF
DNA: TGTGCCAGCAGCTTAGGGGACACTTCCCGATACTTC

V: TRBV6-1
size: few
J: TRBJ1-4
D: NA
CDR3: CASRTQGIPNEKLFF
DNA: TGTGCCAGCAGGACGCAGGGGATACCTAATGAAAAACTGTTTTTT